This T cell receptor beta chain is drawn from a study of T-cell memory formation after mild COVID-19. Study-wide context: Largely donor-specific sequence clusters came from a couple of donors.

One entry per CDR3 protein, called by TCRdb with MiXCR from the 5' RACE reads. The table includes about 540,000 distinct CDR3 sequences, just over 20% detected once. This CDR3 is 15 amino acids long. Germline V gene lookup returns CDR1 GTSNPN and CDR2 SVGIG (reference sequence). Trimming removed 7 bases from V and 4 bases from J; junction bases left unmatched: 16. The V gene is TRBV30, the J gene TRBJ2-7; TRBD1 matches 7 bases. This sequence was found in an adult woman who had mild COVID-19 (a few samples of this study predate the infection). Cell type and time point are not known. The sequenced sample was PBMCs or a T cell subset sorted from them (not recorded which). The DNA of the CDR3 is TGTGCCTTATCCCCAACGGACAGGATAGGGTACGAGCAGTACTTC. Protein sequence: CALSPTDRIGYEQYF.